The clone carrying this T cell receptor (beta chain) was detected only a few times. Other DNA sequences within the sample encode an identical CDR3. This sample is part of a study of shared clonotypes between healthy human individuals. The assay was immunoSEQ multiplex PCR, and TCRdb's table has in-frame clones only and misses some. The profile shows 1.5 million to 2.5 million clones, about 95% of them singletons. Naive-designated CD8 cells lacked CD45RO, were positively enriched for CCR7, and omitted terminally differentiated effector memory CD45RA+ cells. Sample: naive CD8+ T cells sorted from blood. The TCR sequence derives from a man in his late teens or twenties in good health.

CDR3 sequence reads: CASSLGAGELFF. As DNA, the CDR3 is TGTGCCAGCAGCCTAGGGGCCGGGGAGCTGTTTTTT. This sequence joins TRBV11-2 and TRBJ2-2; a possible D gene is TRBD1 (5 bases). CDR1 and CDR2 from the germline V gene are SGHAT and FQNNGV. V was clipped by 5 bases and J by 6 bases, with 7 bases between them. The CDR3 extends over 12 amino acids.